The 22 T cell receptor beta chains reported below all come from one sample, sequenced in a study of neurological immune-mediated disorders. One entry per CDR3 protein, called by TCRdb with MiXCR from the 5' RACE reads. The sample consists of roughly 50,000 distinct CDR3 sequences, less than 5% of them appearing once. What was sequenced was PBMCs. All receptors come from an older woman with multiple sclerosis.

This clonotype was detected many times. The V gene is TRBV4-1, the J gene TRBJ2-5; no clear D. This CDR3 contains 15 residues. With 1 base removed from V and 1 base from J, the gap between germline ends came to 10 bases. CDR1 MGHRA and CDR2 YSYEKL come from the germline V gene. The CDR3 region is CASSQAETSQETQYF. The CDR3, as DNA: TGCGCCAGCAGCCAAGCCGAGACGAGCCAAGAGACCCAGTACTTC.

This clonotype was seen at least ten times. V usage is TRBV29-1 and J usage is TRBJ2-7; D is unclear. Germline CDR1 and CDR2: SQVTM and ANQGSEA. This CDR3 has 10 residues. V lost 7 bases and J lost 6, with 10 bases in between. This CDR3 reads CSALTVEQYF. CDR3 sequence (DNA): TGCAGCGCCCTCACCGTCGAGCAGTACTTC.

This clonotype is judged medium-sized. This chain joins TRBV20-1 and TRBJ2-7; D not resolved. Germline V lookup: CDR1 DFQATT, CDR2 SNEGSKA (reference sequence). The V end lost 4 bases, the J end lost 3 bases, and 10 bases lay between the germline ends. The CDR3 totals 12 residues. CDR3 nucleotides: TGCAGTGCTACTGATAGATTCTACGAGCAGTACGTC. It is translated as CSATDRFYEQYV.

The chain carries TRBV10-3 and TRBJ2-1; the D gene is possibly TRBD1 (6 bases). The CDR3 contains 14 residues. From germline, CDR1 is ENHRY and CDR2 SYGVKD. V dropped 4 bases and J dropped 4 bases, with 11 bases sitting between them. The CDR3 bases are TGTGCCATCAGTGGTAAACAGGGTTACAATGAGCAGTTCTTC. Translation: CAISGKQGYNEQFF.

This clonotype was picked up many times. This chain joins TRBV6-1 and TRBJ2-2; D gene ambiguous. The germline V gene has CDR1 MNHNS and CDR2 SASEGT. The V and J ends lost 3 bases and 6 bases respectively, with 8 bases between them. The CDR3 runs to 13 residues. The CDR3 region is CASSDEASGELFF. The CDR3 DNA reads TGTGCCAGCAGTGATGAAGCCTCCGGGGAGCTGTTTTTT.

Many counts were recorded for this clonotype. This chain uses TRBV12-3 or TRBV12-4 with TRBJ2-2; tentative D call: TRBD2 (6 bases). With 6 bases removed from V and 1 base from J, the gap between germline ends came to 15 bases. This CDR3 is 16 amino acids long. Here the CDR3 reads CASSTYSGLNTGELFF. In DNA form, the CDR3 reads TGTGCCAGCAGCACCTATAGCGGTCTGAACACCGGGGAGCTGTTTTTT.

The chain couples TRBV7-2 to TRBJ1-5, with D perhaps matching TRBD1 (5 bases). CDR1 SGHTA and CDR2 FQGNSA come from the germline V gene. V lost 5 bases and J lost 2, with 16 bases in between. This CDR3 spans 16 amino acids. This CDR3 reads CASSASLGGRNQPQHF. The DNA for the CDR3 is TGTGCCAGCAGCGCATCCCTTGGGGGACGCAATCAGCCCCAGCATTTT.

J is TRBJ2-1 and V is TRBV7-2; D is uncertain. The V gene lost 3 bases and the J gene lost 5 bases, with 8 bases spanning the gap. The CDR3 loop spans 13 amino acids. The germline V gene has CDR1 SGHTA and CDR2 FQGNSA. CDR3 DNA: TGTGCCAGCAGCTTTGGCCGTGACAATGAGCAGTTCTTC. This gives the protein CASSFGRDNEQFF.

This clonotype was seen at least ten times. The genes are TRBV20-1 and TRBJ2-5; weak D call: TRBD1 (5 bases). CDR3 size: 14 residues. Germline CDR1 DFQATT, CDR2 SNEGSKA (reference sequence). V lost 1 base, J lost 4 bases, and 13 bases lay in between. The CDR3: CSARVGVIAETQYF. The CDR3 DNA is TGCAGTGCTAGAGTAGGGGTAATCGCAGAGACCCAGTACTTC.

In the case of this clonotype: The missing conserved phenylalanine or tryptophan at the end of this CDR3 makes a read error likely. The chain links TRBV20-1 to TRBJ2-7; D may match TRBD1 or TRBD2 (6 bases each). The CDR3 consists of 13 residues. V dropped 5 bases and J dropped 5 bases, with 16 bases sitting between them. Germline CDR1 DFQATT, CDR2 SNEGSKA (reference sequence). The CDR3 loop is CSAPSGGGNEQYG. CDR3 nucleotides: TGCAGTGCTCCCTCCGGAGGGGGGAACGAGCAGTACGGC.

This clonotype has at least ten counts. The CDR3 DNA reads TGTGCCAGCAGTCCTAGGCTCTACAATGAGCAGTTCTTC. Residues: CASSPRLYNEQFF. The chain recombines TRBV9 with TRBJ2-1; no definite D call. Trimming took off 5 bases at V and 3 bases at J, with 9 bases between the two ends. Germline V CDR1 and CDR2: SGDLS, YYNGEE. This CDR3 is built from 13 residues.

The chain joins TRBV7-2 to TRBJ2-3; D is possibly TRBD2 (6 bases). The germline V gene encodes CDR1 SGHTA and CDR2 FQGNSA. The CDR3 sequence is 13 residues long. Between the trimmed V and J ends, which lost 5 bases and 11 bases, there was a span of 17 bases. CDR3 in DNA: TGTGCCAGCAGCCCCTTAGCGGCGCACGGGCAGTATTTT. This translates into CASSPLAAHGQYF.

This clonotype appeared a few times. The chain recombines TRBV5-1 with TRBJ2-1; D remains unclear. Germline-derived CDR1 and CDR2 are SGHRS and YFSETQ. V was shortened by 0 bases and J by 4 bases, with 8 bases between the two germline ends. The CDR3 contains 14 residues. The CDR3 loop is CASSLAAGYNEQFF. The CDR3, as DNA: TGCGCCAGCAGCTTGGCCGCCGGATACAATGAGCAGTTCTTC. Drawing the rest from reference TRBV5-1 and TRBJ2-1, the complete variable domain is KAGVTQTPRYLIKTRGQQVTLSCSPISGHRSVSWYQQTPGQGLQFLFEYFSETQRNKGNFPGRFSGRQFSNSRSEMNVSTLELGDSALYLCASSLAAGYNEQFFGPGTRLTVL.

This chain links TRBV20-1 with TRBJ2-5; 7 bases map to TRBD2. The CDR3 extends over 13 amino acids. Germline lookup yields CDR1 DFQATT and CDR2 SNEGSKA (reference sequence). J was trimmed by 4 bases and V by 8 bases; bases with no gene match: 10. As DNA, the CDR3 is TGCAGTTGCACCCCCGCTAGCGGAGAGACCCAGTACTTC. Encoded protein: CSCTPASGETQYF.

This clonotype was detected many times. The genes are TRBV6-5 and TRBJ2-3, with TRBD2 matching over 7 bases. Germline V gene data show CDR1 as MNHEY and CDR2 as SVGAGI. CDR3 length: 14 amino acids. After removal of 8 bases from V and 0 bases from J, the junction contained 5 bases not matched to a gene. The CDR3 spells CASRSGLSTDTQYF. CDR3 nucleotides: TGTGCCAGCCGTAGCGGGCTAAGCACAGATACGCAGTATTTT.

This clonotype showed up many times. This chain connects TRBV4-1 to TRBJ1-5; 7 nucleotides line up with TRBD1. The CDR3 sequence is 15 residues long. V lost 4 bases and J lost 7; bases outside the gene matches: 10. Germline CDR1 is MGHRA and CDR2 is YSYEKL. CDR3 sequence: CASSRRQGEGQPQHF. The CDR3 nucleotides read TGCGCCAGCAGCCGGAGACAGGGAGAGGGACAGCCCCAGCATTTT.

This clonotype appeared many times. The chain uses TRBV4-2 and TRBJ2-1; 9 bases map to TRBD1. Germline V gene data show CDR1 as LGHNA and CDR2 as YNFKEQ. The V segment lost 2 bases and the J segment 8 bases; nucleotides outside the gene matches: 10. The CDR3 sequence is 16 residues long. CDR3 DNA: TGTGCCAGCAGCCAATACAGGGGGCCCAACATCGATGAGCAGTTCTTC. It specifies CASSQYRGPNIDEQFF.

This clonotype was recorded many times. This chain joins TRBV20-1 and TRBJ2-7; unclear D gene. In germline, CDR1 is DFQATT, CDR2 SNEGSKA (reference sequence). The CDR3 runs to 12 residues. Here the CDR3 reads CTPPFAPGEQYV. CDR3 sequence (DNA): TGCACTCCGCCCTTTGCGCCGGGCGAGCAGTACGTC.

This clonotype was seen many times. The genes are TRBV12-3 or TRBV12-4 and TRBJ2-1; no definite D call. This CDR3 has 13 amino acids. With 2 bases removed from V and 9 bases from J, the gap between germline ends came to 11 bases. This CDR3 is CASSLLRFGEQFF. The CDR3, as DNA: TGTGCCAGCAGTTTACTTCGTTTCGGTGAGCAGTTCTTC.

This clonotype was counted ten times or more. The chain carries TRBV6-5 and TRBJ1-1; no reliable D call. V dropped 2 bases and J dropped 4 bases, with 8 bases sitting between them. This CDR3 is built from 13 residues. The V gene's germline CDR1 is MNHEY and CDR2 SVGAGI. The CDR3 is CASSYKEFTEAFF. DNA for the CDR3: TGTGCCAGCAGTTACAAGGAGTTCACTGAAGCTTTCTTT.

This CDR3 is CASSQDGDRSYTF. As DNA, the CDR3 is TGTGCCAGCAGCCAAGATGGGGACAGGAGCTACACCTTC. V gene TRBV3-1 combines with J gene TRBJ1-2; 8 bases are shared with TRBD1. The germline V gene has CDR1 LGHDT and CDR2 YNNKEL (reference sequence). Losses at the gene ends were 0 bases for V and 9 bases for J; bases not matched to a gene: 3. There are 13 residues in the CDR3.

This clonotype was seen at least ten times. The J gene is TRBJ2-7, the V gene TRBV7-2; D remains ambiguous. The germline V gene has CDR1 SGHTA and CDR2 FQGNSA. The V gene lost 2 bases and the J gene lost 3 bases, with 8 bases spanning the gap. CDR3 length equals 13 residues. The CDR3 protein is CASSLIGFYEQYV. CDR3 in DNA: TGTGCCAGCAGCTTAATCGGTTTCTACGAGCAGTACGTC.